Included here is one T cell receptor beta chain sequence, with context. The repertoire was sequenced with immunoSEQ multiplex PCR; TCRdb's copy has only in-frame clones and lacks some. Among tens of thousands of clones listed, more than 70% were seen once. This specimen comes from a study of blood T cell repertoires in COVID-19. The germline V gene encodes CDR1 SNHLY and CDR2 FYNNEI. V lost 4 bases and J lost 6; bases outside the gene matches: 5. The CDR3 runs 14 residues. The source is a man aged 60-69 years with active or convalescent COVID-19. Sequences were obtained from peripheral blood. The V call is TRBV2, the J call TRBJ1-5; 8 bases match TRBD1. CDR3 coding DNA: TGTGCCAGCAGTGGAGGGACAGGTACTCAGCCCCAGCATTTT. It encodes CASSGGTGTQPQHF. Variable domain in full (rest from reference TRBV2 and TRBJ1-5): EPEVTQTPSHQVTQMGQEVILRCVPISNHLYFYWYRQILGQKVEFLVSFYNNEISEKSEIFDDQFSVERPDGSNFTLKIRSTKLEDSAMYFCASSGGTGTQPQHFGDGTRLSIL.